This T cell receptor (beta chain) was identified in a study of PD-L1 blockade in urothelial cancer. About the research overall: About 85% of the roughly 29 patients comprised males who had bladder-origin urothelial cancer. T cell content in blood samples showed a median of about 140,000.

The CDR3 is 16 residues long. Trimming pared 6 bases from V and 0 bases from J, leaving 18 bases between. Germline loops: CDR1 SNHLY, CDR2 FYNNEI. Study results and caveats: Greater 3-week expansion of tumor-associated blood clones was recorded for durable-benefit patients.

The method was immunoSEQ multiplex PCR; TCRdb's version includes in-frame clones alone and lacks a portion of them. The table records under 85,000 clones, about 91% of them present only once. For this clone: No antigen is known for it.

Time point in this sample: peripheral blood 6 weeks after treatment start. The source is a woman older than 75 with urothelial cancer. The sample was PBMCs, taken around atezolizumab (anti-PD-L1) treatment. The V call is TRBV2, the J call TRBJ2-7, with a possible D match to TRBD1 (6 bases). The DNA of the CDR3 is TGTGCCAGCAGGAGGCTCGTGCCAGGGGCCTCCTACGAGCAGTACTTC. It codes for CASRRLVPGASYEQYF.